One sample yielded the 8 T cell receptor beta chains listed below, sequenced in a study of T cell responses to AZD1222 COVID-19 vaccine. This table comes from immunoSEQ multiplex PCR, and its TCRdb copy is limited to in-frame clones, with some not included. The table shows about 150,000 clones, with under 95% occurring only once. The sample in question was peripheral blood, obtained on day 0 of AZD1222 vaccination. These receptors were collected from an adult in good health.

The chain has TRBV7-2 and TRBJ1-1, with a tentative D call TRBD1 (5 bases). Germline V lookup: CDR1 SGHTA, CDR2 FQGNSA. V shed 2 bases and J shed 1 base, with 8 bases lying between them. The CDR3 sequence is 14 residues long. CDR3 amino acids: CASSLTGENTEAFF. In DNA form, the CDR3 reads TGTGCCAGCAGCTTAACAGGAGAGAACACTGAAGCTTTCTTT. The full variable domain, its missing parts supplied by reference TRBV7-2 and TRBJ1-1, is GAGVSQSPSNKVTEKGKDVELRCDPISGHTALYWYRQSLGQGLEFLIYFQGNSAPDKSGLPSDRFSAERTGGSVSTLTIQRTQQEDSAVYLCASSLTGENTEAFFGQGTRLTVV.

The rearrangement uses TRBV4-1 and TRBJ2-5, with 7 nucleotides matching TRBD2. Germline V lookup: CDR1 MGHRA, CDR2 YSYEKL. This CDR3 has 15 amino acids. The ends lost 0 bases at V and 1 base at J; junction bases unmatched: 2. CDR3 in amino acids: CASSQEGGPQETQYF. The CDR3 DNA reads as TGCGCCAGCAGCCAAGAGGGAGGGCCCCAAGAGACCCAGTACTTC.

The chain recombines TRBV20-1 with TRBJ2-3; TRBD2 matches 8 bases. Trimming cost V 3 bases and J 5 bases; bases outside gene matches: 10. CDR1 DFQATT and CDR2 SNEGSKA come from the germline V gene (reference sequence). This CDR3 has 15 residues. The CDR3 DNA follows: TGCAGTGCTAGTGCCGCGGGGGGATCCATAGATACGCAGTATTTT. It yields the protein CSASAAGGSIDTQYF.

The chain couples TRBV28 to TRBJ2-7; D not resolved. Trimming removed 6 bases at V and 2 bases at J, with 23 bases between. Germline CDR1 and CDR2: MDHEN and SYDVKM. This CDR3 comprises 17 residues. CDR3 loop: CASSLPTTSVGAYEQYF. As DNA, the CDR3 is TGTGCCAGCAGCCTCCCGACGACTTCTGTAGGCGCCTACGAGCAGTACTTC.

This chain joins TRBV19 and TRBJ1-1, with a weak D call TRBD1 (5 bases). The length of the CDR3 is 13 residues. The V end lost 6 bases, the J end lost 1 base, and 9 bases lay between the germline ends. CDR1 is LNHDA, CDR2 SQIVND, per germline (reference sequence). Here the CDR3 reads CASSATANTEAFF. In nucleotides, the CDR3 is TGTGCCAGTAGCGCGACAGCGAACACTGAAGCTTTCTTT.

The CDR3 sequence is CARKAGQARARGYTF. Written as DNA, the CDR3 is TGTGCCAGGAAAGCGGGACAGGCCAGGGCGCGGGGCTACACCTTC. The V and J genes are TRBV2 and TRBJ1-2; TRBD1 matches 8 bases. Per the germline V gene, CDR1 is SNHLY and CDR2 is FYNNEI. V lost 9 bases and J lost 8; bases outside the gene matches: 17. The CDR3 extends over 15 amino acids.

The CDR3 sequence: CASSPEAGVSAEQYF. The CDR3, as DNA: TGTGCCAGCAGCCCGGAAGCGGGAGTGAGTGCAGAGCAGTACTTC. The rearrangement uses TRBV7-2 and TRBJ2-7, with 8 bases that match TRBD2. The junction had 13 bases not matched to a gene; V was cut back by 5 bases and J by 7 bases. CDR1 and CDR2 from the germline V gene are SGHTA and FQGNSA. CDR3 length equals 15 residues.

The chain combines TRBV27 with TRBJ2-3; D remains unclear. V was trimmed by 2 bases and J by 2 bases, leaving 14 bases between them. The germline gives CDR1 MNHEY, CDR2 SMNVEV (reference sequence). The CDR3 runs 16 residues. CDR3 coding DNA: TGTGCCAGCAGTTTAGAGCAGACCCACCTCACAGATACGCAGTATTTT. Translating it yields CASSLEQTHLTDTQYF.